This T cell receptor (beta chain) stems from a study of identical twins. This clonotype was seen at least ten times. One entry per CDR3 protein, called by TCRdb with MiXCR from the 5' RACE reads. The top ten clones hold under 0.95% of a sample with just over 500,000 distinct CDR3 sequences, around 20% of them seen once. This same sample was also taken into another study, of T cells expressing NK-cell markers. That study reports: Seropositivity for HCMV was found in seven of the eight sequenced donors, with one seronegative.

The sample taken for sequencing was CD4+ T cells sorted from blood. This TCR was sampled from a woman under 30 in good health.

CDR3 nucleotide sequence: TGTGCCAGCAGCTTACTGTCCAACACAGATACGCAGTATTTT. This translates into CASSLLSNTDTQYF. This chain uses TRBV7-3 with TRBJ2-3; no clear D gene. V was pared by 2 bases and J by 2 bases, with 8 bases between. The CDR3 is 14 amino acids. Germline-derived CDR1 and CDR2 are SGHTA and FQGTGA.